This T cell receptor beta chain was identified in a study of control samples from healthy donors and cancer patients. The CDR3 is 15 amino acids. The V end lost 3 bases, the J end lost 1 base, and 12 bases lay between the germline ends. CDR1 is MDHEN and CDR2 is SYDVKM in the germline V gene. Profiled with immunoSEQ multiplex PCR; TCRdb holds only in-frame clones, not every one. The data show roughly 100,000 clones, around nine tenths seen once. The chain joins TRBV28 to TRBJ1-1; perhaps TRBD1 as D (5 bases). What was sequenced was blood. This clonotype was obtained from a man aged 30-40 years in good health. The CDR3 sequence: CASSFRQGKNTEAFF. The DNA for the CDR3 is TGTGCCAGCAGTTTCCGGCAGGGAAAGAACACTGAAGCTTTCTTT.